This is a list of T cell receptor beta chains from one sample in a study of blood T cell repertoires in COVID-19. Repertoires were generated with immunoSEQ multiplex PCR, while TCRdb's copy carries only in-frame clones and drops some. The sample carries under 350,000 clones, about 92% recorded once. The sequenced sample consisted of PBMCs or T cells enriched from blood (not recorded which). The receptors shown here come from a man in his 60s who had recovered from COVID-19. The CDR3 runs from the conserved cysteine through the conserved F or W. The order of the fields is CDR3 length, clone size, V gene, J gene, D gene, CDR3 protein, CDR3 DNA. The D gene is left open where the match is weak. For some rows the clone size is stated as once, few or many, or as a class when expanded; others skip it.

CDR3 length: 15
clone size: few
V gene: TRBV27
J gene: TRBJ1-4
D gene: TRBD1
CDR3 protein: CASSFLPGGNEKLFF
CDR3 DNA: TGTGCCAGCAGTTTTCTTCCAGGGGGGAATGAAAAACTGTTTTTT

CDR3 length: 15
clone size: -
V gene: TRBV2
J gene: TRBJ2-2
D gene: TRBD1
CDR3 protein: CASSGDRGHHGELFF
CDR3 DNA: TGTGCCAGCAGTGGGGACAGGGGGCATCACGGGGAGCTGTTTTTT

CDR3 length: 15
clone size: -
V gene: TRBV7-9
J gene: TRBJ1-2
D gene: TRBD1
CDR3 protein: CASSDPGQGAFGYTF
CDR3 DNA: TGTGCCAGCAGCGATCCGGGACAGGGGGCTTTTGGCTACACCTTC

CDR3 length: 13
clone size: -
V gene: TRBV2
J gene: TRBJ1-1
D gene: TRBD1
CDR3 protein: CASRGQKNTEAFF
CDR3 DNA: TGTGCCAGCAGGGGACAGAAGAACACTGAAGCTTTCTTT

CDR3 length: 14
clone size: -
V gene: TRBV27
J gene: TRBJ2-3
D gene: -
CDR3 protein: CASRTRDSTDTQYF
CDR3 DNA: TGTGCCAGCAGGACCAGGGATAGCACAGATACGCAGTATTTT

CDR3 length: 13
clone size: once
V gene: TRBV19
J gene: TRBJ1-2
D gene: TRBD1
CDR3 protein: CASSKTGNYGYTF
CDR3 DNA: TGTGCCAGTAGTAAGACAGGGAACTATGGCTACACCTTC

CDR3 length: 12
clone size: few
V gene: TRBV6-5
J gene: TRBJ2-3
D gene: TRBD2
CDR3 protein: CASRDSGGLPYF
CDR3 DNA: TGTGCCAGCAGGGACAGCGGGGGGTTACCATATTTT

CDR3 length: 13
clone size: -
V gene: TRBV12-3/TRBV12-4
J gene: TRBJ2-7
D gene: -
CDR3 protein: CASNDYPDYEQYF
CDR3 DNA: TGTGCCAGCAATGACTACCCGGACTACGAGCAGTACTTC

CDR3 length: 18
clone size: -
V gene: TRBV5-5
J gene: TRBJ2-6
D gene: TRBD1
CDR3 protein: CASSLFRTGLSGANVLTF
CDR3 DNA: TGTGCCAGCAGCTTGTTCCGGACAGGGCTCTCTGGGGCCAACGTCCTGACTTTC

CDR3 length: 16
clone size: many
V gene: TRBV3-1/TRBV3-2
J gene: TRBJ2-7
D gene: -
CDR3 protein: CASSQVWRPTTYEQYF
CDR3 DNA: TGTGCCAGCAGCCAAGTGTGGCGGCCGACGACCTACGAGCAGTACTTC

CDR3 length: 16
clone size: -
V gene: TRBV13
J gene: TRBJ2-1
D gene: -
CDR3 protein: CASSPGGGLDDNEQFF
CDR3 DNA: TGTGCCAGCAGCCCAGGGGGGGGACTAGATGACAATGAGCAGTTCTTC

CDR3 length: 14
clone size: -
V gene: TRBV11-3
J gene: TRBJ1-2
D gene: -
CDR3 protein: CASSLNQQGSSYTF
CDR3 DNA: TGTGCCAGCAGCTTAAACCAACAGGGATCGAGCTACACCTTC

CDR3 length: 16
clone size: -
V gene: TRBV27
J gene: TRBJ1-6
D gene: -
CDR3 protein: CASSLSLASLNSPLHF
CDR3 DNA: TGTGCCAGCAGTTTATCCCTCGCCAGTCTTAATTCACCCCTCCACTTT

CDR3 length: 14
clone size: -
V gene: TRBV2
J gene: TRBJ1-6
D gene: TRBD1
CDR3 protein: CASSTRTGYSPLHF
CDR3 DNA: TGTGCCAGCAGTACCCGGACAGGCTATTCACCCCTCCACTTT

CDR3 length: 13
clone size: -
V gene: TRBV12-3/TRBV12-4
J gene: TRBJ1-5
D gene: -
CDR3 protein: CASSLERVQPQHF
CDR3 DNA: TGTGCCAGCAGTTTAGAGCGGGTGCAGCCCCAGCATTTT

CDR3 length: 14
clone size: -
V gene: TRBV2
J gene: TRBJ2-2
D gene: TRBD2
CDR3 protein: CASRGLANTGELFF
CDR3 DNA: TGTGCCAGCAGGGGACTAGCGAACACCGGGGAGCTGTTTTTT

CDR3 length: 15
clone size: -
V gene: TRBV5-1
J gene: TRBJ1-5
D gene: -
CDR3 protein: CASSPTGSGDQPQHF
CDR3 DNA: TGCGCCAGCAGCCCCACCGGCTCAGGGGATCAGCCCCAGCATTTT

CDR3 length: 14
clone size: -
V gene: TRBV6-6
J gene: TRBJ1-4
D gene: -
CDR3 protein: CASVSGLVREKLFF
CDR3 DNA: TGTGCCAGCGTCTCAGGGCTGGTACGGGAAAAACTGTTTTTT

CDR3 length: 14
clone size: -
V gene: TRBV18
J gene: TRBJ2-5
D gene: -
CDR3 protein: CASSQIFGEETQYF
CDR3 DNA: TGTGCCAGCTCACAAATCTTTGGAGAAGAGACCCAGTACTTC

CDR3 length: 13
clone size: -
V gene: TRBV12-3/TRBV12-4
J gene: TRBJ2-7
D gene: TRBD1
CDR3 protein: CASSVGTAYEQYF
CDR3 DNA: TGTGCCAGCAGTGTAGGGACAGCCTACGAGCAGTACTTC

CDR3 length: 12
clone size: -
V gene: TRBV7-6
J gene: TRBJ2-5
D gene: -
CDR3 protein: CASSFGVETQYF
CDR3 DNA: TGTGCCAGCAGCTTCGGGGTAGAGACCCAGTACTTC

CDR3 length: 16
clone size: -
V gene: TRBV7-9
J gene: TRBJ1-1
D gene: TRBD1
CDR3 protein: CASSGQTRGRFTEAFF
CDR3 DNA: TGTGCCAGCAGCGGACAGACCAGGGGGCGATTCACTGAAGCTTTCTTT

CDR3 length: 13
clone size: -
V gene: TRBV2
J gene: TRBJ1-5
D gene: -
CDR3 protein: CASSREWAQPQHF
CDR3 DNA: TGTGCCAGCAGCCGGGAGTGGGCTCAGCCCCAGCATTTT

CDR3 length: 15
clone size: -
V gene: TRBV4-1
J gene: TRBJ1-4
D gene: TRBD1
CDR3 protein: CASSARGQGDEKLFF
CDR3 DNA: TGCGCCAGCAGCGCACGAGGACAGGGGGATGAAAAACTGTTTTTT

CDR3 length: 12
clone size: -
V gene: TRBV24-1
J gene: TRBJ1-4
D gene: -
CDR3 protein: CAPKETDEKLFF
CDR3 DNA: TGTGCCCCGAAAGAGACAGACGAAAAACTGTTTTTT

CDR3 length: 13
clone size: -
V gene: TRBV7-8
J gene: TRBJ2-7
D gene: -
CDR3 protein: CASRAERYHEQYF
CDR3 DNA: TGTGCCAGCAGGGCCGAGAGGTATCACGAGCAGTACTTC

CDR3 length: 14
clone size: -
V gene: TRBV6-1
J gene: TRBJ1-5
D gene: -
CDR3 protein: CASSETGYGQPQHF
CDR3 DNA: TGTGCCAGCAGTGAAACAGGGTATGGTCAGCCCCAGCATTTT

CDR3 length: 14
clone size: -
V gene: TRBV11-3
J gene: TRBJ2-7
D gene: -
CDR3 protein: CASSGRDTAPEQYF
CDR3 DNA: TGTGCCAGCAGCGGCAGGGACACCGCGCCCGAGCAGTACTTC

CDR3 length: 17
clone size: -
V gene: TRBV29-1
J gene: TRBJ1-4
D gene: TRBD1
CDR3 protein: CSVLWTGFQINNEKLFF
CDR3 DNA: TGCAGCGTCCTCTGGACAGGGTTTCAAATAAATAATGAAAAACTGTTTTTT

CDR3 length: 13
clone size: few
V gene: TRBV24-1
J gene: TRBJ1-5
D gene: -
CDR3 protein: CATSSGGGQPQHF
CDR3 DNA: TGTGCCACCAGTTCCGGGGGTGGGCAGCCCCAGCATTTT

CDR3 length: 14
clone size: -
V gene: TRBV13
J gene: TRBJ2-7
D gene: -
CDR3 protein: CASSFRSSVHEQYF
CDR3 DNA: TGTGCCAGCAGCTTTCGGTCTAGCGTCCACGAGCAGTACTTC

CDR3 length: 12
clone size: -
V gene: TRBV27
J gene: TRBJ1-2
D gene: -
CDR3 protein: CASWTANYGYTF
CDR3 DNA: TGTGCCAGCTGGACAGCTAACTATGGCTACACCTTC

CDR3 length: 16
clone size: once
V gene: TRBV18
J gene: TRBJ1-2
D gene: TRBD1
CDR3 protein: CASSPTGGRTPYGYTF
CDR3 DNA: TGTGCCAGCTCGCCCACAGGGGGCAGAACCCCCTATGGCTACACCTTC

CDR3 length: 16
clone size: -
V gene: TRBV19
J gene: TRBJ1-5
D gene: TRBD1
CDR3 protein: CASSSGGRVGNQPQHF
CDR3 DNA: TGTGCCAGTAGTTCAGGGGGCAGGGTGGGCAATCAGCCCCAGCATTTT

CDR3 length: 15
clone size: -
V gene: TRBV9
J gene: TRBJ2-1
D gene: TRBD2
CDR3 protein: CASSAGTSGTQEQFF
CDR3 DNA: TGTGCCAGCAGCGCCGGGACTAGCGGGACGCAGGAGCAGTTCTTC

CDR3 length: 15
clone size: once
V gene: TRBV5-1
J gene: TRBJ2-1
D gene: TRBD1
CDR3 protein: CASSPQTGGWDEQFF
CDR3 DNA: TGCGCCAGCAGCCCACAGACAGGGGGCTGGGATGAGCAGTTCTTC

CDR3 length: 14
clone size: -
V gene: TRBV11-2
J gene: TRBJ1-5
D gene: -
CDR3 protein: CASSIPGSNQPQHF
CDR3 DNA: TGTGCCAGCAGTATCCCGGGGAGCAATCAGCCCCAGCATTTT

CDR3 length: 16
clone size: -
V gene: TRBV7-9
J gene: TRBJ2-2
D gene: TRBD2
CDR3 protein: CASSQPRGAATGELFF
CDR3 DNA: TGTGCCAGCAGCCAGCCGCGGGGGGCCGCCACCGGGGAGCTGTTTTTT

CDR3 length: 13
clone size: -
V gene: TRBV11-2
J gene: TRBJ1-2
D gene: TRBD1
CDR3 protein: CASSPGQGYGYTF
CDR3 DNA: TGTGCCAGCAGCCCAGGACAGGGTTATGGCTACACCTTC

CDR3 length: 17
clone size: -
V gene: TRBV4-2
J gene: TRBJ2-7
D gene: -
CDR3 protein: CASSQEAFGVSTYEQYF
CDR3 DNA: TGTGCCAGCAGCCAAGAAGCTTTCGGGGTTTCGACCTACGAGCAGTACTTC

CDR3 length: 15
clone size: -
V gene: TRBV28
J gene: TRBJ1-3
D gene: -
CDR3 protein: CASSLSVLAGNTIYF
CDR3 DNA: TGTGCCAGCAGTTTATCAGTCCTAGCTGGAAACACCATATATTTT

CDR3 length: 14
clone size: -
V gene: TRBV15
J gene: TRBJ2-7
D gene: -
CDR3 protein: CATSPRGGDYEQYF
CDR3 DNA: TGTGCCACCAGCCCCCGGGGTGGGGACTACGAGCAGTACTTC